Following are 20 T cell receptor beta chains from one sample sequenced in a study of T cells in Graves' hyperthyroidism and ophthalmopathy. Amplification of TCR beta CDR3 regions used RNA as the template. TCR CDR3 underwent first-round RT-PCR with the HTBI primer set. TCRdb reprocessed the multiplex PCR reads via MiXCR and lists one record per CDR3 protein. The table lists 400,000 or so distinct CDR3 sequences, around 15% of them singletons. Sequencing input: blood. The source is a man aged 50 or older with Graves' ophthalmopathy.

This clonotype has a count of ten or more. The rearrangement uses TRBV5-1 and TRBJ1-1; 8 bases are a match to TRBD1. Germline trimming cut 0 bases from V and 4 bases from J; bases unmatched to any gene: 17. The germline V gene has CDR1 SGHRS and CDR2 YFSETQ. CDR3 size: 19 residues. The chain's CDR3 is CASSLVFVGRGLSPTEAFF. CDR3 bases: TGCGCCAGCAGCTTGGTGTTCGTCGGCAGGGGGCTTTCCCCCACTGAAGCTTTCTTT.

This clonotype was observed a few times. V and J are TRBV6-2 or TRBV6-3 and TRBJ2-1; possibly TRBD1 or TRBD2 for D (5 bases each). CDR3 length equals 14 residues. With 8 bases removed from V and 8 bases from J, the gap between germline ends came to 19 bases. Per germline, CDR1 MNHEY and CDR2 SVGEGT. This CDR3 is CASARGRDLDEQFF. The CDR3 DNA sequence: TGTGCCAGCGCAAGGGGTCGGGATTTAGATGAGCAGTTCTTC.

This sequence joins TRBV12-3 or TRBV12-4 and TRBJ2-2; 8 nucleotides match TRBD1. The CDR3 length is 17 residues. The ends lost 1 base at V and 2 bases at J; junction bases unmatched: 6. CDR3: CASSLVPGQANTGELFF. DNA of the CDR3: TGTGCCAGCAGTTTAGTTCCGGGACAGGCAAACACCGGGGAGCTGTTTTTT.

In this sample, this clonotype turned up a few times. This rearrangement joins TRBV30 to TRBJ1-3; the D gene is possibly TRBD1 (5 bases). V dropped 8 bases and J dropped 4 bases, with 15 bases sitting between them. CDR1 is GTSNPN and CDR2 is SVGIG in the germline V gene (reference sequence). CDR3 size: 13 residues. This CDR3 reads CAIRGGSGNTIYF. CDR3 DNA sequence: TGTGCCATACGGGGGGGGTCAGGAAACACCATATATTTT.

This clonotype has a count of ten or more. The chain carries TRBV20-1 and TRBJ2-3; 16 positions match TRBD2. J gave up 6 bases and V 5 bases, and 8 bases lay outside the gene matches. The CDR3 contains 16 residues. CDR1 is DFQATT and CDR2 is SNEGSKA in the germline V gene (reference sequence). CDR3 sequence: CSASGTSGRAYDTQYF. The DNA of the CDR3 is TGCAGTGCTTCCGGGACTAGCGGGAGGGCCTACGATACGCAGTATTTT.

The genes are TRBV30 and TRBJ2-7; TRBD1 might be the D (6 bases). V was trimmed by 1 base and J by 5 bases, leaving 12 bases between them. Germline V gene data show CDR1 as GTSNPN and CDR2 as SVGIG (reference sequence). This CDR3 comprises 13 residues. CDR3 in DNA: TGTGCCTGGAGTGGGATTGGACAGAACGAGCAGTACTTC. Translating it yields CAWSGIGQNEQYF.

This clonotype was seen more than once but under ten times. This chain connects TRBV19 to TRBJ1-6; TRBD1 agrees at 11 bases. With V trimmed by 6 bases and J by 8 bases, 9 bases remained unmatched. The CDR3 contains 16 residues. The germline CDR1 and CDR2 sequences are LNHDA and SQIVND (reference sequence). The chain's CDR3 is CASSDPRDRGYSPLHF. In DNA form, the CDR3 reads TGTGCCAGTAGCGACCCAAGGGACAGGGGGTATTCACCCCTCCACTTT.

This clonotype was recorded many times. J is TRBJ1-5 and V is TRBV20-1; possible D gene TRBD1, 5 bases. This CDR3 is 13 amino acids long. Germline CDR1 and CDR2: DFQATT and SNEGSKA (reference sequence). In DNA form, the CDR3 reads TGCGGTCTCAGGGAGTCGTCGGATCAGCCCCAGCATTTT. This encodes CGLRESSDQPQHF.

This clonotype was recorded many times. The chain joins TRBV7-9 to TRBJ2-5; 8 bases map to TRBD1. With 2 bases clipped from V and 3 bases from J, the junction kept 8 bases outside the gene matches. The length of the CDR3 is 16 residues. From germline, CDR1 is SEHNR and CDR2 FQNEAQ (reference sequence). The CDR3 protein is CASSLLRGQGEETQYF. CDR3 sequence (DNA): TGTGCCAGCAGCTTACTCAGGGGGCAGGGGGAAGAGACCCAGTACTTC.

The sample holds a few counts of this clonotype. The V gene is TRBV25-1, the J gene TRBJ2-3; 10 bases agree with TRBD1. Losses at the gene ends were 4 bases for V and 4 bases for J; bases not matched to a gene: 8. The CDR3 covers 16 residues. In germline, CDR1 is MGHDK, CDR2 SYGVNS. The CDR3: CASSAATGGMADTQYF. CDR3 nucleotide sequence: TGTGCCAGCAGTGCAGCGACAGGGGGCATGGCAGATACGCAGTATTTT.

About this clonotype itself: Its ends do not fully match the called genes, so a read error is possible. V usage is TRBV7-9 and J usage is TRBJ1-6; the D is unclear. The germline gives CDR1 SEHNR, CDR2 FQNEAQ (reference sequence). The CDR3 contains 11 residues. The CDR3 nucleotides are TGTGCCAGCAGCGATACTTCATCCCTCCACTTT. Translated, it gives CASSDTSSLHF.

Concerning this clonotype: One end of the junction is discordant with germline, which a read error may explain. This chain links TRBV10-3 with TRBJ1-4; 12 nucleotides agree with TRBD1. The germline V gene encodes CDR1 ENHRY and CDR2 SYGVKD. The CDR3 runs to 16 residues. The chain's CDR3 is CATSGTGGATNEKLFF. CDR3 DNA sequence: TGTGCCACCAGTGGGACAGGGGGCGCGACTAATGAAAAACTGTTTTTT.

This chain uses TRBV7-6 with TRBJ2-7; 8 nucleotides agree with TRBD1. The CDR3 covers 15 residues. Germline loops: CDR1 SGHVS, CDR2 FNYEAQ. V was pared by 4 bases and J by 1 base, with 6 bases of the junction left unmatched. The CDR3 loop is CASSSGQGPSYEQYF. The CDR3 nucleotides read TGTGCCAGCAGCTCCGGACAGGGTCCTTCCTACGAGCAGTACTTC.

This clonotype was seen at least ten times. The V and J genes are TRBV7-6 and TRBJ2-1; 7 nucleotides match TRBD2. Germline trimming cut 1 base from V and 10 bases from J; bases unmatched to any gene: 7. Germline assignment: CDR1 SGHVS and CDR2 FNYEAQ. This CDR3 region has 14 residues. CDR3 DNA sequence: TGTGCCAGCAGCTTAGTCAGGGCGGGAGTGGAGCAGTTCTTC. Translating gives CASSLVRAGVEQFF.

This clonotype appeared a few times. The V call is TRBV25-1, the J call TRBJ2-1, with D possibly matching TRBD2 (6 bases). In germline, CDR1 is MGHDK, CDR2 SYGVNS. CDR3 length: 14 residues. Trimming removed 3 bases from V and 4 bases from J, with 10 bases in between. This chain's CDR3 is CASSDTSKYNEQFF. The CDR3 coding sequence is TGTGCCAGCAGTGATACTAGCAAGTACAATGAGCAGTTCTTC.

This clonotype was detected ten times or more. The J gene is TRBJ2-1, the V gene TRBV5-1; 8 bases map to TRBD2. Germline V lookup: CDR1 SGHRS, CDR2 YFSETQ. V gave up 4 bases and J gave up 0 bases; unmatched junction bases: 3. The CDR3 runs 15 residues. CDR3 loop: CASSETSGSYNEQFF. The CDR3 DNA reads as TGCGCCAGCAGCGAAACTAGCGGCTCCTACAATGAGCAGTTCTTC.

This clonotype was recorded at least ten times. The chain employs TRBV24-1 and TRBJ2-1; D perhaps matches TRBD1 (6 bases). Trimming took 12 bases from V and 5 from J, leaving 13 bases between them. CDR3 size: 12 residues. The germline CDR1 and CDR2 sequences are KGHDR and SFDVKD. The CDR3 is CASTDSNNEQFF. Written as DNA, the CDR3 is TGTGCCTCAACGGACAGTAACAATGAGCAGTTCTTC.

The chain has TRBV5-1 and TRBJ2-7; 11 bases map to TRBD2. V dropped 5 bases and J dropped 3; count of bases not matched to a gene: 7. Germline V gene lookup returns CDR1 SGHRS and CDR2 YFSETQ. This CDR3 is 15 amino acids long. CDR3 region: CASRPGLAVSYEQYF. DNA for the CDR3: TGCGCCAGCAGACCGGGACTAGCGGTTAGCTACGAGCAGTACTTC. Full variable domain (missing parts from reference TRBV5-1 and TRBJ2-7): KAGVTQTPRYLIKTRGQQVTLSCSPISGHRSVSWYQQTPGQGLQFLFEYFSETQRNKGNFPGRFSGRQFSNSRSEMNVSTLELGDSALYLCASRPGLAVSYEQYFGPGTRLTVT.

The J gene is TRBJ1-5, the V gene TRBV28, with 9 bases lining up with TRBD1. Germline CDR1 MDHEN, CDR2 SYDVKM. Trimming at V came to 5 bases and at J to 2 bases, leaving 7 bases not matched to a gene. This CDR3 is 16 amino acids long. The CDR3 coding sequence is TGTGCCAGCAGTCGACAGGGGGGTCGGGGCAATCAGCCCCAGCATTTT. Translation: CASSRQGGRGNQPQHF.

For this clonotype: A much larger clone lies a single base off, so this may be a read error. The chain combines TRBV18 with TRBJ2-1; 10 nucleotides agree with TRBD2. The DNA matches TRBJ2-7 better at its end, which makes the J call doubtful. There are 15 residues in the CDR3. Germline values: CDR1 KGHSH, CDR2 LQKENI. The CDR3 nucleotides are TGTGCCAGCTCACTCAGCGGGACTAGCGTGAATGAGCAGTACTTC. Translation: CASSLSGTSVNEQYF.